The rows below give T cell receptor beta chains drawn from one sample of a study of control samples from healthy donors and cancer patients. Sequencing used immunoSEQ multiplex PCR; TCRdb keeps in-frame clones, though not all of them. This table holds about 97,000 clones, about 91% found once. Sequencing was performed on blood. The source of these receptors is a woman aged 18-30 years in good health. Each CDR3 is given with its conserved first and last residue. The D gene is left open where the match is weak. Clone size is stated in some rows and not others, as once, few, many or a class when expanded.

CDR3 length	J gene	clone size	D gene	V gene	CDR3 protein	CDR3 DNA
14	TRBJ2-2	NA	NA	TRBV11-3	CASSPQTNTGELFF	TGTGCCAGCAGCCCACAGACGAACACCGGGGAGCTGTTTTTT
14	TRBJ1-5	NA	NA	TRBV27	CASSYSPDSQPQHF	TGTGCCAGCAGTTATTCACCTGACAGTCAGCCCCAGCATTTT
13	TRBJ2-7	NA	TRBD2	TRBV30	CAWRLAGVVEQYF	TGTGCCTGGAGGCTAGCGGGTGTGGTTGAGCAGTACTTC
18	TRBJ1-4	NA	NA	TRBV11-2	CASSPGWGGAATNEKLFF	TGTGCCAGCAGCCCCGGGTGGGGGGGAGCGGCAACTAATGAAAAACTGTTTTTT
15	TRBJ2-7	NA	NA	TRBV27	CASSLHSRGTYEQYF	TGTGCCAGCAGTCTCCATTCGCGGGGGACATACGAGCAGTACTTC
17	TRBJ1-3	once	NA	TRBV28	CASSLGGQINSGNTIYF	TGTGCCAGCAGTCTGGGGGGGCAGATCAACTCTGGAAACACCATATATTTT
16	TRBJ2-2	NA	NA	TRBV10-3	CAISESSRSGTGELFF	TGTGCCATCAGTGAGTCTAGCAGGTCGGGAACCGGGGAGCTGTTTTTT
16	TRBJ1-3	once	TRBD1	TRBV29-1	CSVTGTVRNSGNTIYF	TGCAGCGTCACCGGGACAGTACGCAACTCTGGAAACACCATATATTTT
14	TRBJ1-5	NA	NA	TRBV19	CASSIWSGDQPQHF	TGTGCCAGTAGTATATGGTCAGGGGATCAGCCCCAGCATTTT
16	TRBJ2-1	once	TRBD2	TRBV7-9	CASRGLADAFYNEQFF	TGTGCCAGCAGGGGTCTAGCGGACGCCTTCTACAATGAGCAGTTCTTC
13	TRBJ1-4	NA	TRBD1	TRBV29-1	CSVKGQGFEKLFF	TGCAGCGTGAAGGGACAGGGGTTTGAAAAACTGTTTTTT
14	TRBJ1-3	NA	NA	TRBV9	CASSAPLPGNTIYF	TGTGCCAGCAGCGCCCCACTCCCCGGAAACACCATATATTTT
18	TRBJ2-1	NA	NA	TRBV3-1/TRBV3-2	CASSHVRGILGSYNEQFF	TGTGCCAGCAGCCACGTCAGGGGAATTCTCGGCTCCTACAATGAGCAGTTCTTC
15	TRBJ2-3	NA	NA	TRBV30	CAWSVGGAGTDTQYF	TGTGCCTGGAGTGTTGGAGGGGCTGGCACAGATACGCAGTATTTT
15	TRBJ2-5	NA	NA	TRBV7-2	CASRSGTAYQETQYF	TGTGCCAGCAGAAGCGGTACTGCGTACCAAGAGACCCAGTACTTC
14	TRBJ1-1	NA	NA	TRBV25-1	CASTRTGRATEAFF	TGTGCCAGCACCCGAACAGGGCGGGCCACTGAAGCTTTCTTT
20	TRBJ2-1	NA	TRBD2	TRBV11-2	CASSLDRWGASGSSYNEQFF	TGTGCCAGCAGCTTAGATCGCTGGGGGGCTAGCGGGAGCTCCTACAATGAGCAGTTCTTC
13	TRBJ1-1	NA	NA	TRBV10-3	CAISDGHNTEAFF	TGTGCCATCAGTGATGGTCACAACACTGAAGCTTTCTTT
14	TRBJ2-1	NA	NA	TRBV30	CAWMRGAGGDEQFF	TGTGCCTGGATGAGAGGGGCTGGCGGCGATGAGCAGTTCTTC
14	TRBJ2-5	NA	TRBD1	TRBV30	CAWSGDRDRETQYF	TGTGCCTGGAGTGGGGACAGGGATAGAGAGACCCAGTACTTC
15	TRBJ1-6	NA	NA	TRBV11-2	CASSLNIGNNSPLHF	TGTGCCAGCAGCTTAAACATCGGGAATAATTCACCCCTCCACTTT
13	TRBJ2-2	NA	NA	TRBV5-6	CASSSGRTGELFF	TGTGCCAGCAGCAGTGGGCGCACCGGGGAGCTGTTTTTT
13	TRBJ1-2	NA	TRBD1	TRBV6-5	CASPDRAGYGYTF	TGTGCCAGTCCGGACAGGGCGGGCTATGGCTACACCTTC
14	TRBJ2-3	NA	TRBD2	TRBV6-1	CASSELIAGDTQYF	TGTGCCAGCAGTGAATTAATAGCGGGAGATACGCAGTATTTT
14	TRBJ2-7	NA	TRBD1	TRBV6-5	CAISPGQLSYEQYF	TGTGCCATCTCTCCGGGACAGCTCTCCTACGAGCAGTACTTC
13	TRBJ2-7	NA	NA	TRBV6-5	CASSLGLDYEQYF	TGTGCCAGCAGTCTAGGACTTGACTACGAGCAGTACTTC
12	TRBJ1-6	NA	NA	TRBV19	CASRSYNSPLHF	TGTGCCAGTAGAAGTTATAATTCACCCCTCCACTTT
15	TRBJ2-3	NA	NA	TRBV24-1	CATSDIRTDTDTQYF	TGTGCCACCAGTGATATCCGGACAGATACAGATACGCAGTATTTT
15	TRBJ2-7	NA	NA	TRBV3-1/TRBV3-2	CASSSRYRTSYEQYF	TGTGCCAGCAGCTCACGGTACCGAACCTCCTACGAGCAGTACTTC
15	TRBJ1-1	NA	NA	TRBV19	CASSIGGTLNTEAFF	TGTGCCAGTAGTATCGGGGGGACCCTGAACACTGAAGCTTTCTTT
14	TRBJ2-7	NA	NA	TRBV19	CASSPSGLSYEQYF	TGTGCCAGTAGTCCCTCGGGCCTCTCCTACGAGCAGTACTTC
15	TRBJ1-4	NA	NA	TRBV9	CASSRRTGLNEKLFF	TGTGCCAGCAGCCGTCGGACGGGTCTAAATGAAAAACTGTTTTTT
14	TRBJ1-1	NA	TRBD1	TRBV19	CASSLIGTGEEAFF	TGTGCCAGTAGTTTAATAGGGACAGGGGAAGAAGCTTTCTTT
12	TRBJ2-7	NA	NA	TRBV24-1	CATSRTDYEQYF	TGTGCCACCAGTCGTACAGACTACGAGCAGTACTTC
13	TRBJ2-7	NA	NA	TRBV5-4	CASSFKSSYEQYF	TGTGCCAGCAGCTTTAAGAGCTCCTACGAGCAGTACTTC
14	TRBJ1-2	few	NA	TRBV6-1	CASSEVGGSRGYTF	TGTGCCAGCAGTGAAGTGGGGGGCTCTCGTGGCTACACCTTC
15	TRBJ2-4	NA	NA	TRBV28	CASSGPQLAKNIQYF	TGTGCCAGCAGCGGACCGCAACTAGCCAAAAACATTCAGTACTTC
11	TRBJ2-1	NA	NA	TRBV15	CATSRDNFAFF	TGTGCCACCAGCAGAGATAATTTTGCGTTCTTC
13	TRBJ1-1	NA	NA	TRBV7-2	CASSFTLDREAFF	TGTGCCAGCAGCTTTACCCTAGACAGGGAAGCTTTCTTT
15	TRBJ1-5	NA	TRBD1	TRBV5-5	CASSPGQGSNQPQHF	TGTGCCAGCAGCCCTGGACAGGGAAGCAATCAGCCCCAGCATTTT
11	TRBJ2-7	once	NA	TRBV7-9	CASSLLDEQYF	TGTGCCAGCAGCTTACTAGACGAGCAGTACTTC
17	TRBJ1-2	many	TRBD1	TRBV5-1	CASSLGQGRGRGYGYTF	TGCGCCAGCAGCTTAGGACAGGGAAGGGGGAGGGGGTATGGCTACACCTTC
13	TRBJ1-1	NA	NA	TRBV11-2	CASSFAQGTEAFF	TGTGCCAGCAGCTTCGCACAGGGCACTGAAGCTTTCTTT
14	TRBJ2-1	NA	NA	TRBV4-2	CASSQVSGNNEQFF	TGTGCCAGCAGCCAAGTTTCCGGGAACAATGAGCAGTTCTTC
16	TRBJ2-7	once	NA	TRBV11-2	CASSLDLSGPGNEQYF	TGTGCCAGCAGCTTAGACCTGAGCGGGCCGGGGAACGAGCAGTACTTC
13	TRBJ1-2	once	TRBD1	TRBV7-9	CASSANTGDGYTF	TGTGCCAGCAGCGCAAACACAGGGGATGGCTACACCTTC
14	TRBJ1-2	NA	TRBD1	TRBV5-6	CASSSLGGLFGYTF	TGTGCCAGCAGCTCCTTAGGGGGCTTGTTTGGCTACACCTTC
13	TRBJ1-4	NA	NA	TRBV2	CASGGGDLGKLFF	TGTGCCAGCGGGGGGGGAGATTTAGGAAAACTGTTTTTT
17	TRBJ2-5	NA	NA	TRBV5-8	CASSPGGGLGQVETQYF	TGTGCCAGCAGCCCCGGAGGAGGACTGGGCCAAGTGGAGACCCAGTACTTC
14	TRBJ2-3	NA	NA	TRBV6-5	CASRGGKETDTQYF	TGTGCCAGCCGGGGCGGGAAGGAGACAGATACGCAGTATTTT
13	TRBJ2-7	NA	NA	TRBV28	CASSWTQTYEQYF	TGTGCCAGCAGCTGGACCCAGACCTACGAGCAGTACTTC
14	TRBJ1-3	NA	NA	TRBV30	CAWRGTGSGNTIYF	TGTGCCTGGAGAGGAACTGGGTCTGGAAACACCATATATTTT